The following is a T cell receptor (beta chain) sequence with its context. This entry belongs to a study of blood T cell repertoires in COVID-19. Looking at the study overall: Samples came from the United States, Italy and Spain, spanning acute and convalescent COVID-19. The analysed material was cDNA or gDNA that came from T cells, B-cell-depleted T cells, or PBMCs.

This table comes from immunoSEQ multiplex PCR, and its TCRdb copy is limited to in-frame clones, with some not included. The sample consists of 200,000 to 300,000 clones, around 83% of them appearing once. The V gene's germline CDR1 is MNHNS and CDR2 SASEGT. CDR3 length equals 14 residues. V was shortened by 0 bases and J by 7 bases, with 12 bases between the two germline ends. The source material was peripheral blood. This sequence was found in a man younger than 40 who had recovered from COVID-19. The V call is TRBV6-1, the J call TRBJ2-5; D not resolved. In nucleotides, the CDR3 is TGTGCCAGCAGTGAAGCGGGCCTCATGGGGACCCAGTACTTC. It translates to CASSEAGLMGTQYF.